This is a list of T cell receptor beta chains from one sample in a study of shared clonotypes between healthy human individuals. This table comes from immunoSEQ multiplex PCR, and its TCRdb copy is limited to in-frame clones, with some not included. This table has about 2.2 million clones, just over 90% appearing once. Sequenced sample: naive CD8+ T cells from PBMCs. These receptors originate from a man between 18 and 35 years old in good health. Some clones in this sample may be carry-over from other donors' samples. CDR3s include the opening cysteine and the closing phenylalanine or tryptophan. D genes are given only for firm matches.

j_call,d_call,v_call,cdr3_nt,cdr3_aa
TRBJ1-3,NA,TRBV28,TGTGCCAGCAGCGCCGGGACGGGCGGTTACACCATATATTTT,CASSAGTGGYTIYF
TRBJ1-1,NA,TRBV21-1,TGTGCCAGAAGGGCACTCACAGGGGATAGGCCTGAAGCTTTCTTT,CARRALTGDRPEAFF
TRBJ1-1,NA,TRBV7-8,TGTGCCAGCAGCATGGGTAAGGGGAACACTGAAGCTTTCTTT,CASSMGKGNTEAFF
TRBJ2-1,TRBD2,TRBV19,TGTGCCAGTAGCCTAGCGGTGTGGAATGAGCAGTTCTTC,CASSLAVWNEQFF
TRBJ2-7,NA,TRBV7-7,TGTGCCAGCAGCGGGGACGGATCCTACGAGCAGTACTTC,CASSGDGSYEQYF
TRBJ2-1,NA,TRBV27,TGTGCCAGCAGTTTATCCAGGGCAGGGTGGAATGAGCAGTTCTTC,CASSLSRAGWNEQFF
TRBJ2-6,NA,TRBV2,TGTGCCAGCAGCCCAGGGACTGGGGCCAACGTCCTGACTTTC,CASSPGTGANVLTF
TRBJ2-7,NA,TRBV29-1,TGCAGCGTTGAAGATCTCGGGGGCGGCTACGAGCAGTACTTC,CSVEDLGGGYEQYF
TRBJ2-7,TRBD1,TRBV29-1,TGCAGCGTTGAAGAGGGACAGGGGGCTAACGAGCAGTACTTC,CSVEEGQGANEQYF
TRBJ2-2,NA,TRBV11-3,TGTGCCAGCGCGATGGGGGCTAGCGGAAGAGAGAACACCGGGGAGCTGTTTTTT,CASAMGASGRENTGELFF
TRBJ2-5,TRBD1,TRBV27,TGTGCCAGCAGTTTGTTAAACCCAGGGGGAACGGAGACCCAGTACTTC,CASSLLNPGGTETQYF
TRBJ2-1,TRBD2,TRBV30,TGTGCCTGGAGCGGGACTAGCTCAAAGATGGTCTACAATGAGCAGTTCTTC,CAWSGTSSKMVYNEQFF
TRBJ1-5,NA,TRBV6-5,TGTGCCAGCAGCGCATATTACTACGCCAATCAGCCCCAGCATTTT,CASSAYYYANQPQHF
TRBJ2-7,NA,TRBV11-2,TGTGCCAGCAGGGGAACTAGCTATTCCTACGAGCAGTACTTC,CASRGTSYSYEQYF